These T cell receptor beta chains were read from a single sample in a study of blood T cell repertoires in COVID-19. Using immunoSEQ multiplex PCR, the repertoire was profiled, and TCRdb retains in-frame clones only, with some absent. The sample records around 38,000 clones, 70% to 90% being singletons. Source material: peripheral blood. The receptors here all came from a man aged 60 to 69 with COVID-19, enrolled during active disease. The conserved cysteine and the conserved F or W are not part of the CDR3 here.

v_gene	j_gene	CDR3aa
TRBV9	TRBJ2-2	ASGPGDTGELF
TRBV18	TRBJ2-2	ASSPPGLATTGELF
TRBV12-3/TRBV12-4	TRBJ2-1	ASTSVYEQF
TRBV14	TRBJ2-5	ASSLVGGTGTQY
TRBV2	TRBJ2-7	ASRRDSSYEQY
TRBV30	TRBJ2-7	AWSVSAYEQY
TRBV20-1	TRBJ2-3	SASLLADTDTQY
TRBV15	TRBJ1-1	ATSSGQMNTEAF
TRBV4-2	TRBJ2-7	ASSGPADYEQY
TRBV29-1	TRBJ2-1	SVAGTSQNEQF
TRBV19	TRBJ2-6	ASSMYQGTGANVLT
TRBV4-1	TRBJ2-7	ASSQMAGGSYEQY
TRBV4-1	TRBJ1-2	ASSEDANYGYT
TRBV11-3	TRBJ2-3	ASSSQVSTDTQY
TRBV11-3	TRBJ2-3	ASSFRWGGDLEADTQY
TRBV5-1	TRBJ2-3	ASRPRASQDTQY
TRBV27	TRBJ1-1	ASSTYRAGGGGTEAF
TRBV6-6	TRBJ1-5	ASSYLGGVTGQPQH
TRBV20-1	TRBJ1-6	SASPQGLGYNSPLH
TRBV19	TRBJ1-6	ASSLMDSDNSPLH
TRBV18	TRBJ2-2	ASSPGQANTGELF
TRBV30	TRBJ2-2	AWVIAGGFTGELF
TRBV10-1	TRBJ2-1	ASSRASYNEQF
TRBV19	TRBJ2-1	ASSIDSAGAVDEQF
TRBV6-4	TRBJ1-2	ASSDSGRVYT
TRBV5-3	TRBJ1-6	ARSKDSLPYLGSPLH
TRBV5-4	TRBJ2-2	ASSFRGTGELF
TRBV5-1	TRBJ2-7	ASRGGYEQY
TRBV25-1	TRBJ1-4	ASSELRTTGGNEKLF
TRBV30	TRBJ1-1	AWSGGGLLGAF
TRBV20-1	TRBJ1-1	SARGLSEAF
TRBV11-2	TRBJ2-1	ASSGTSASYNEQF
TRBV10-3	TRBJ1-1	AISESGPGLGTEAF
TRBV7-3	TRBJ1-3	ASSGDGNTIY
TRBV6-1	TRBJ2-6	ASSEGGGANVLT
TRBV14	TRBJ1-6	ASSQGLIPAGSPLH
TRBV14	TRBJ1-2	ASSQLPGQNNYGYT
TRBV5-6	TRBJ1-5	ASSLDRGFGQPQH
TRBV30	TRBJ1-6	AWKYRDRDNSPLH
TRBV9	TRBJ2-3	ASSSAGEGTDTQY
TRBV10-1	TRBJ2-7	ASSRTVGDEQY
TRBV6-5	TRBJ2-3	ASSRTSLSTDTQY
TRBV5-8	TRBJ2-7	ASRTGTSGRMVFEQY
TRBV5-5	TRBJ2-3	ASSLVGGQGVVDTQY
TRBV28	TRBJ1-1	ASSGQPNTEAF
TRBV18	TRBJ2-2	ASSPNSGTNTGELF
TRBV6-4	TRBJ1-1	ASERGPGDLSTEAF
TRBV28	TRBJ2-7	ASSSDRRRYEQY
TRBV5-1	TRBJ2-7	ASRTGDISYEQY
TRBV24-1	TRBJ1-5	ATAAAPSNQPQH
TRBV2	TRBJ2-1	ASSLNNEQF
TRBV28	TRBJ2-7	ASNPDSYSYEQY
TRBV14	TRBJ2-7	ASSQDARLGEQY
TRBV2	TRBJ1-6	ASSQSSGHNSPLH
TRBV6-4	TRBJ2-1	ASSPQGTLYNEQF